These 22 T cell receptor beta chains share one sample of origin, sequenced in a study of blood T cells in healthy people across ages. Primers used in a second PCR of about 6 to 12 cycles were a sample-barcoded 5' primer and a J-beta primer mix. TCRdb passed the 5' RACE reads through MiXCR, listing each CDR3 protein once. The table lists about 780,000 distinct CDR3 sequences, more than 35% of them singletons. Material for sequencing was blood. Every receptor here comes from an elderly man in good health.

The table lists this clonotype with a few counts. This rearrangement joins TRBV7-2 to TRBJ2-7; TRBD2 matches 9 bases. The ends lost 5 bases at V and 4 bases at J; junction bases unmatched: 15. The CDR3 is 17 amino acids. CDR1 and CDR2 from the germline V gene are SGHTA and FQGNSA. For the CDR3, the DNA is TGTGCCAGCAGCCCTCGGGGTTGGCGGGAGGGATCTTACGAGCAGTACTTC. Translated, it gives CASSPRGWREGSYEQYF.

This clonotype was observed a few times. This chain connects TRBV28 to TRBJ1-2; D ambiguous. This CDR3 has 12 amino acids. The V gene's germline CDR1 is MDHEN and CDR2 SYDVKM. Trimming took off 3 bases at V and 4 bases at J, with 6 bases between the two ends. CDR3 sequence reads: CASSFRAYGYTF. The CDR3 nucleotides are TGTGCCAGCAGTTTCCGGGCCTATGGCTACACCTTC.

J is TRBJ2-4 and V is TRBV7-2; perhaps TRBD1 as D (8 bases). The J call may not be correct, given that the DNA end is closer to TRBJ2-5. Germline V lookup: CDR1 SGHTA, CDR2 FQGNSA. The CDR3 is 18 residues long. The CDR3 region has the DNA TGTGCCAGCAGCACACCAGGGGGCACGGGGGGCGTTAGGAAGACCCAGTACTTC. Amino acid sequence: CASSTPGGTGGVRKTQYF.

The rearrangement joins TRBV20-1 to TRBJ2-1, with 8 nucleotides matching TRBD2. In germline, CDR1 is DFQATT, CDR2 SNEGSKA (reference sequence). V shed 4 bases and J 5 bases; nucleotides not matched to a gene: 7. This CDR3 has 14 amino acids. CDR3 DNA: TGCAGTGCTACCCTAGCGGGCCTACACAATGAGCAGTTCTTC. Amino acid sequence: CSATLAGLHNEQFF.

As for this clonotype: A junction end diverges from the germline sequence, so it may reflect a read error. The rearrangement uses TRBV20-1 and TRBJ2-5; TRBD1 agrees at 7 bases. Germline assignment: CDR1 DFQATT and CDR2 SNEGSKA (reference sequence). The CDR3 covers 15 residues. CDR3 sequence: CGANGQEGARETQYF. CDR3 DNA: TGCGGTGCCAACGGTCAAGAGGGGGCCCGGGAGACCCAGTACTTC.

In the case of this clonotype: The junction differs from germline at one of its ends, possibly a read error. The chain carries TRBV7-8 and TRBJ1-6; a possible D gene is TRBD1 (6 bases). This CDR3 is 15 amino acids long. CDR1 is SGHVS and CDR2 is FQNEAQ in the germline V gene. CDR3 in DNA: TGTGCCAGCAGCTTAGTTGGGGGGGCGAATTCACCCCCCCACTTT. Translating gives CASSLVGGANSPPHF. Full variable domain (rest looked up from reference TRBV7-8 and TRBJ1-6): GAGVSQSPRYKVAKRGQDVALRCDPISGHVSLFWYQQALGQGPEFLTYFQNEAQLDKSGLPSDRFFAERPEGSVSTLKIQRTQQEDSAVYLCASSLVGGANSPPHFGNGTRLTVT.

The J gene is TRBJ2-7, the V gene TRBV20-1; perhaps TRBD2 as D (7 bases). Trimming removed 4 bases at V and 3 bases at J, with 16 bases between. CDR3 length equals 14 residues. Per germline, CDR1 DFQATT and CDR2 SNEGSKA (reference sequence). CDR3 bases: TGCAGTGCTAACAGAGTGCGGGGGCTCTACGAGCAGTACTTC. Protein sequence: CSANRVRGLYEQYF.

The chain joins TRBV7-9 to TRBJ2-5; 10 bases are shared with TRBD2. Germline V gene data show CDR1 as SEHNR and CDR2 as FQNEAQ (reference sequence). Unmatched junction bases numbered 14, after V lost 8 bases and J lost 11 bases. The CDR3 is made up of 14 amino acids. The CDR3 loop reads CASGLAGEFGEQYF. The CDR3 DNA is TGTGCCAGCGGCCTAGCGGGAGAGTTCGGGGAGCAGTACTTC.

This clonotype showed up just a few times. The genes are TRBV25-1 and TRBJ1-2; 11 bases match TRBD1. The CDR3 is 16 amino acids. Germline lookup yields CDR1 MGHDK and CDR2 SYGVNS. V shed 6 bases and J 8 bases; nucleotides not matched to a gene: 14. The CDR3 reads CASSSEDRGHFDGYTF. The CDR3 nucleotides read TGTGCCAGCAGCTCAGAGGACAGGGGGCATTTTGACGGCTACACCTTC.

The gene calls are TRBV28 and TRBJ1-5; D ambiguous. The germline gives CDR1 MDHEN, CDR2 SYDVKM. The CDR3 spans 13 residues. V shed 4 bases and J shed 7 bases, with 11 bases lying between them. As DNA, the CDR3 is TGTGCCAGCAGTTCCGGGGTCGAACAGCCCCAGCATTTT. It yields the protein CASSSGVEQPQHF.

This clonotype was seen a few times. This rearrangement joins TRBV11-3 to TRBJ2-7; a possible D gene is TRBD1 (5 bases). Germline assignment: CDR1 SGHNT and CDR2 YENEEA. V lost 0 bases, J lost 3 bases, and 9 bases lay in between. This CDR3 comprises 14 residues. CDR3: CASSLDTGYYEQYF. In DNA, the CDR3 is TGTGCCAGCAGCTTAGACACAGGATACTACGAGCAGTACTTC.

There are many counts of this clonotype. The V and J genes are TRBV4-2 and TRBJ2-1, with TRBD2 identical over 7 bases. CDR1 is LGHNA, CDR2 YNFKEQ, per germline. The V gene end was trimmed by 0 bases and the J gene end by 10 bases; junction bases not matched to a gene: 6. The CDR3 sequence is 14 residues long. The CDR3 region is CASSQDYGGGEQFF. The DNA of the CDR3 is TGTGCCAGCAGCCAAGATTACGGGGGAGGGGAGCAGTTCTTC.

V usage is TRBV6-1 and J usage is TRBJ2-1; possibly TRBD2 for D (6 bases). CDR1 is MNHNS and CDR2 is SASEGT in the germline V gene. The CDR3 is made up of 14 amino acids. Trimming stripped 10 bases from V and 4 bases from J, with 17 bases between. The CDR3 DNA is TGTGCCACCCTCAAGGGAGGATCTTACAATGAGCAGTTCTTC. Translating it yields CATLKGGSYNEQFF.

The chain joins TRBV27 to TRBJ1-2; no clear D gene. CDR3 length equals 15 residues. Trimming shortened V by 6 bases and J by 4 bases, and 18 bases separated the two germline ends. Germline V lookup: CDR1 MNHEY, CDR2 SMNVEV (reference sequence). CDR3 protein: CASSPRPAFPYGYTF. The CDR3 nucleotides read TGTGCCAGCAGCCCCCGCCCCGCTTTTCCCTATGGCTACACCTTC.

V usage is TRBV10-3 and J usage is TRBJ1-6; no clear D gene. V lost 1 base to trimming and J lost 7 bases, with 11 bases between them. Germline V gene sequence: CDR1 ENHRY, CDR2 SYGVKD. The CDR3 is 15 residues long. The CDR3 DNA is TGTGCCATCAGTGAGTTCCCGGGAGAAAATTCACCCCTCCACTTT. As protein: CAISEFPGENSPLHF.

This clonotype has more than one count but fewer than ten. The chain employs TRBV15 and TRBJ2-1; 9 bases are shared with TRBD2. The CDR3 spans 14 residues. Germline V lookup: CDR1 LNHNV, CDR2 YYDKDF (reference sequence). The ends lost 3 bases at V and 5 bases at J; junction bases unmatched: 2. CDR3 DNA sequence: TGTGCCACCAGCAGCGGACTAGCGAACAATGAGCAGTTCTTC. Encoded protein: CATSSGLANNEQFF.

The sample holds a few counts of this clonotype. The rearrangement joins TRBV28 to TRBJ2-7; D not certain. The CDR3 consists of 11 residues. V was shortened by 7 bases and J by 2 bases, with 6 bases between the two germline ends. From germline, CDR1 is MDHEN and CDR2 SYDVKM. The CDR3 sequence is CASIGTYEQYF. DNA for the CDR3: TGTGCCAGCATCGGAACCTACGAGCAGTACTTC.

This clonotype was seen a handful of times. The CDR3: CASSHLRRISYNEQFF. The CDR3 DNA reads as TGTGCCAGCAGCCACCTTCGGCGGATCTCCTACAATGAGCAGTTCTTC. The chain is built from TRBV14 and TRBJ2-1, with D uncertain. The V gene lost 3 bases and the J gene lost 0 bases, with 12 bases spanning the gap. There are 16 residues in the CDR3. The V gene's germline CDR1 is SGHDN and CDR2 FVKESK.

The chain joins TRBV27 to TRBJ2-5, with unresolved D. Between the trimmed V and J ends, which lost 5 bases and 1 base, there was a span of 20 bases. The length of the CDR3 is 17 residues. Germline loops: CDR1 MNHEY, CDR2 SMNVEV (reference sequence). The CDR3 loop is CASSPSDGSWVQETQYF. In DNA form, the CDR3 reads TGTGCCAGCAGTCCGTCGGACGGGTCGTGGGTCCAAGAGACCCAGTACTTC.

A few counts support this clonotype. Here the CDR3 reads CAGTSDYNEQFF. The CDR3 DNA reads TGTGCAGGGACTAGCGACTACAATGAGCAGTTCTTC. The chain couples TRBV2 to TRBJ2-1; 10 positions agree with TRBD2. From germline, CDR1 is SNHLY and CDR2 FYNNEI. CDR3 length equals 12 residues. The complete variable domain, with remaining parts taken from reference TRBV2 and TRBJ2-1, reads EPEVTQTPSHQVTQMGQEVILRCVPISNHLYFYWYRQILGQKVEFLVSFYNNEISEKSEIFDDQFSVERPDGSNFTLKIRSTKLEDSAMYFCAGTSDYNEQFFGPGTRLTVL.

Many counts were recorded for this clonotype. The chain has TRBV7-2 and TRBJ2-1, with 13 bases matching TRBD2. After removal of 4 bases from V and 8 bases from J, the junction contained 5 bases not matched to a gene. The germline V gene has CDR1 SGHTA and CDR2 FQGNSA. This CDR3 has 15 residues. The CDR3 sequence: CASSSRTSGRDEQFF. The CDR3 DNA sequence: TGTGCCAGCAGCTCCAGGACTAGCGGGAGAGATGAGCAGTTCTTC.

V and J are TRBV18 and TRBJ1-2; 9 positions agree with TRBD1. CDR3 length equals 14 residues. The V segment lost 2 bases and the J segment 8 bases; nucleotides outside the gene matches: 6. Germline V gene sequence: CDR1 KGHSH, CDR2 LQKENI. CDR3 DNA: TGTGCCAGCTCACCAAGGAGGACAGGGGACGGCTACACCTTC. This gives the protein CASSPRRTGDGYTF.